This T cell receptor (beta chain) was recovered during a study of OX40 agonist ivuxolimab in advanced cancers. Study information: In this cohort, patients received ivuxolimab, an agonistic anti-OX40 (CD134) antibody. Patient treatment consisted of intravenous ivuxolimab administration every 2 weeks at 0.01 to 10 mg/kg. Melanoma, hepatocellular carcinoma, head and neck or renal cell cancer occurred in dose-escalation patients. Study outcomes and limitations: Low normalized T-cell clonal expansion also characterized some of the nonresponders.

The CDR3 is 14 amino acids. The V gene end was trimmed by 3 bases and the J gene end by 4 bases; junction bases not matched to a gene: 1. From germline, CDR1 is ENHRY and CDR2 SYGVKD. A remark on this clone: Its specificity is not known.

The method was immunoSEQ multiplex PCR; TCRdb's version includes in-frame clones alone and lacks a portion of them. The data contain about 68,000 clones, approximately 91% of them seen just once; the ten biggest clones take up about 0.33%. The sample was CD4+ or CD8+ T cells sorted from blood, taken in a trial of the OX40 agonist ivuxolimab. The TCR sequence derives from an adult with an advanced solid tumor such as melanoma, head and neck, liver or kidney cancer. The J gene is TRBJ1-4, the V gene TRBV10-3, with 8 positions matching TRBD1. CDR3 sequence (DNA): TGTGCCATCAGTGACAGGGGGCATAATGAAAAACTGTTTTTT. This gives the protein CAISDRGHNEKLFF.